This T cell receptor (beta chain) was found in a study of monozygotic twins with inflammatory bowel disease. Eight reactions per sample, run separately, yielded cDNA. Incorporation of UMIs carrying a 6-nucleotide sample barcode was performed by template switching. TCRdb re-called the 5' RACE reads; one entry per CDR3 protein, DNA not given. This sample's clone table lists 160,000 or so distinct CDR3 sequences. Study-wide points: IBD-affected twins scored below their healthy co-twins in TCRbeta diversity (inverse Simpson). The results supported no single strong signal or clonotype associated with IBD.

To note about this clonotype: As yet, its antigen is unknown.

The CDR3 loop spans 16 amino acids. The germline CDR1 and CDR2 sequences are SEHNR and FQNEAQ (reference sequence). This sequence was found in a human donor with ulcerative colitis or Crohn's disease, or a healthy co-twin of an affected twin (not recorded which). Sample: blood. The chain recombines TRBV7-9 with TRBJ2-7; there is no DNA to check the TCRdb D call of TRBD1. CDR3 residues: CASSLRGDGEPYEQYF.